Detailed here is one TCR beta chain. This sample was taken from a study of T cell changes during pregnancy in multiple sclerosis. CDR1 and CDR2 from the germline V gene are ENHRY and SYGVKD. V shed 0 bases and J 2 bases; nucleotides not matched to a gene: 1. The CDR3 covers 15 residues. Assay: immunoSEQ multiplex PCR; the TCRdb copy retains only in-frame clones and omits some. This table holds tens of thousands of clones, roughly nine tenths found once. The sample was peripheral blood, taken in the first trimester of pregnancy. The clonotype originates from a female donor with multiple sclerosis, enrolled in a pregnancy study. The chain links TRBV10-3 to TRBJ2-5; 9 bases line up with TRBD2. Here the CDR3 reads CAISESAGGQETQYF. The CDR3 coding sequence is TGTGCCATCAGTGAGTCTGCGGGGGGGCAAGAGACCCAGTACTTC.